This entry lists 9 T cell receptor beta chains sequenced from one sample in a study of blood T cells in healthy people across ages. Then a second PCR, running about 6 to 12 cycles, was carried out with a sample-barcoded 5' primer and a J-beta primer mix. TCRdb reanalysed the 5' RACE reads using MiXCR and keeps one entry per CDR3 protein. The repertoire holds some 760,000 distinct CDR3 sequences, with approximately 25% as singletons. This sample was also put to use in a study of T cells of mothers and their children.

Sequencing was carried out using blood. All receptors come from a boy younger than 18 in good health.

This clonotype came up a few times. As DNA, the CDR3 is TGTGCTAGTGGACAGCCATTTATTATGGATACGCAGTATTTT. Translating it yields CASGQPFIMDTQYF. V usage is TRBV7-2 and J usage is TRBJ2-3, with D possibly matching TRBD1 (6 bases). The germline V gene has CDR1 SGHTA and CDR2 FQGNSA. This CDR3 spans 14 amino acids.

CDR3 nucleotides: TGTGCCAGCAGTTCCGGACCCCCAGACTACGAGCAGTACTTC. Its protein is CASSSGPPDYEQYF. The chain has TRBV6-6 and TRBJ2-7; D gene uncertain. The CDR3 is 14 residues long. Trimming removed 4 bases from V and 3 bases from J, with 13 bases in between. Germline CDR1 is MNHNY and CDR2 is SVGAGI (reference sequence).

This chain joins TRBV7-2 and TRBJ2-1, with TRBD2 identical over 9 bases. Germline V gene lookup returns CDR1 SGHTA and CDR2 FQGNSA. Trimming at V came to 1 base and at J to 10 bases, leaving 11 bases not matched to a gene. The CDR3 runs 16 residues. CDR3 bases: TGTGCCAGCAGCTTAGAAGGCGGGGGGGCGATGGGCGAGCAGTTCTTC. This encodes CASSLEGGGAMGEQFF.

The V gene is TRBV12-3 or TRBV12-4, the J gene TRBJ1-1; D remains ambiguous. CDR3 size: 14 residues. The V and J ends lost 0 bases and 6 bases respectively, with 11 bases between them. The CDR3 DNA reads as TGTGCCAGCAGTTTAGCTGACCGTAACGCTGAAGCTTTCTTT. This translates into CASSLADRNAEAFF.

The rearrangement links TRBV7-2 to TRBJ1-2; TRBD1 might be the D (5 bases). The CDR3 has 16 amino acids. Trimming removed 0 bases at V and 5 bases at J, with 16 bases between. Germline V lookup: CDR1 SGHTA, CDR2 FQGNSA. The CDR3 nucleotides are TGTGCCAGCAGCTTAGCCGGGGCTTCGGGGGAGTATGGCTACACCTTC. This gives the protein CASSLAGASGEYGYTF.

V gene TRBV9 combines with J gene TRBJ2-7; D gene unclear. This CDR3 has 14 residues. Trimming removed 0 bases from V and 1 base from J, with 8 bases in between. Per the germline V gene, CDR1 is SGDLS and CDR2 is YYNGEE. As DNA, the CDR3 is TGTGCCAGCAGCGTAGCAACTGAATCCTACGAGCAGTACTTC. This codes for CASSVATESYEQYF.

The V and J genes are TRBV5-1 and TRBJ2-2; D is perhaps TRBD2 (7 bases). The germline gives CDR1 SGHRS, CDR2 YFSETQ. V lost 0 bases to trimming and J lost 6 bases, with 15 bases between them. The CDR3 length is 16 residues. The CDR3 is CASSLVFGGPAGELFF. The CDR3 coding sequence is TGCGCCAGCAGCTTGGTATTCGGGGGGCCGGCCGGGGAGCTGTTTTTT.

The chain has TRBV7-2 and TRBJ1-5; tentatively, D is TRBD1 (5 bases). Germline-derived CDR1 and CDR2 are SGHTA and FQGNSA. V was cut by 5 bases and J by 0 bases, with 17 bases left in between. The CDR3 loop spans 17 amino acids. The CDR3 DNA reads TGTGCCAGCAGCGAAACCACAGGTTATAGTAGCAATCAGCCCCAGCATTTT. This encodes CASSETTGYSSNQPQHF. Full variable domain (remainder filled in from reference TRBV7-2 and TRBJ1-5): GAGVSQSPSNKVTEKGKDVELRCDPISGHTALYWYRQSLGQGLEFLIYFQGNSAPDKSGLPSDRFSAERTGGSVSTLTIQRTQQEDSAVYLCASSETTGYSSNQPQHFGDGTRLSIL.

There are a few counts of this clonotype. The chain employs TRBV12-3 or TRBV12-4 and TRBJ1-2; D not resolved. CDR3 length: 13 amino acids. The germline V and J ends were trimmed by 5 bases and 3 bases, with 10 bases remaining between them. CDR3 sequence reads: CASSPDTYYGYTF. As DNA, the CDR3 is TGTGCCAGCAGTCCCGACACCTACTATGGCTACACCTTC.